The 9 T cell receptor beta chains below come from one sample, sequenced in a study of T-cell reconstitution after alpha-beta-depleted transplantation in children. Unique molecular identifiers were built into the TCRbeta library. TCRdb analysed the PCR reads with MiXCR anew, one entry per CDR3 protein. The table includes more than 450,000 distinct CDR3 sequences, approximately 20% detected once. Specimen: PBMCs from the stem cell graft donor, collected from the stem cell graft. These receptors were collected from a human donor who donated a stem cell graft to a child with acute lymphoblastic leukemia.

CDR3 bases: TGCAGCGTTGAATTAGGGACTAATGAAAAACTGTTTTTT. It encodes CSVELGTNEKLFF. The V and J genes are TRBV29-1 and TRBJ1-4, with unresolved D. There are 13 residues in the CDR3. From germline, CDR1 is SQVTM and CDR2 ANQGSEA. Trimming removed 2 bases from V and 2 bases from J, with 6 bases in between.

The rearrangement uses TRBV6-4 and TRBJ2-1, with 8 bases that match TRBD2. After removal of 8 bases from V and 12 bases from J, the junction contained 12 bases not matched to a gene. The CDR3 has 13 residues. From germline, CDR1 is MRHNA and CDR2 SNTAGT. This chain's CDR3 is CASRRAGEDVQFF. The CDR3 bases are TGTGCCAGCCGGAGAGCGGGAGAGGATGTGCAGTTCTTC.

This clonotype was found a few times. V gene TRBV29-1 combines with J gene TRBJ1-2; D is perhaps TRBD1 (6 bases). Trimming took off 3 bases at V and 4 bases at J, with 9 bases between the two ends. From germline, CDR1 is SQVTM and CDR2 ANQGSEA. CDR3 length: 12 amino acids. This CDR3 is CSVEDSGYGYTF. In nucleotides, the CDR3 is TGCAGCGTTGAGGACAGTGGCTATGGCTACACCTTC.

This clonotype has a handful of counts. The rearrangement links TRBV7-9 to TRBJ2-7, with 8 bases aligning to TRBD1. The CDR3 extends over 14 amino acids. J was trimmed by 3 bases and V by 5 bases; bases with no gene match: 6. The germline gives CDR1 SEHNR, CDR2 FQNEAQ (reference sequence). The CDR3, as DNA: TGTGCCAGCAGCATCGACAGGGGAAACTACGAGCAGTACTTC. Its translation is CASSIDRGNYEQYF.

This clonotype came up a few times. V and J are TRBV5-1 and TRBJ2-2; D tentatively reads TRBD1 or TRBD2 (5 bases each). V was clipped by 3 bases and J by 1 base, with 10 bases between them. This CDR3 is built from 15 residues. The V gene's germline CDR1 is SGHRS and CDR2 YFSETQ. DNA for the CDR3: TGCGCCAGCAGCTGGGGGACGGGGAACACCGGGGAGCTGTTTTTT. This translates into CASSWGTGNTGELFF.

Judged by abundance, this clonotype is medium-sized. V gene TRBV5-1 combines with J gene TRBJ2-2; a weak D match, TRBD1 (5 bases). V gave up 7 bases and J gave up 4 bases, with 17 bases separating them. Germline V CDR1 and CDR2: SGHRS, YFSETQ. The CDR3 extends over 15 amino acids. CDR3: CASLQEGSSTGELFF. The CDR3 coding sequence is TGCGCCAGCCTACAGGAAGGGTCGAGCACCGGGGAGCTGTTTTTT.

The V and J genes are TRBV5-4 and TRBJ2-7, with 7 nucleotides matching TRBD2. The CDR3 is 14 amino acids. In germline, CDR1 is SGHNT, CDR2 YYREEE (reference sequence). V was pared by 1 base and J by 3 bases, with 4 bases of the junction left unmatched. The CDR3 protein is CASSLRLAVYEQYF. CDR3 coding DNA: TGTGCCAGCAGCTTGCGGCTAGCGGTCTACGAGCAGTACTTC.

The V call is TRBV4-1, the J call TRBJ2-1; D possibly corresponds to TRBD2 (6 bases). V lost 1 base, J lost 9 bases, and 13 bases lay in between. Germline V gene data show CDR1 as MGHRA and CDR2 as YSYEKL. This CDR3 is built from 14 residues. The CDR3 region is CASSQGILAAEQFF. The CDR3 nucleotides are TGCGCCAGCAGCCAAGGTATACTAGCCGCTGAGCAGTTCTTC.

In its sample, this clonotype was seen a few times. This rearrangement joins TRBV20-1 to TRBJ2-7; either TRBD1 or TRBD2 may fit D (5 bases each). Per the germline V gene, CDR1 is DFQATT and CDR2 is SNEGSKA (reference sequence). Between the trimmed V and J ends, which lost 2 bases and 2 bases, there was a span of 13 bases. The CDR3 spans 14 residues. The CDR3, as DNA: TGCAGTGCTAGAAGCAGGGAGACGACCTACGAGCAGTACTTC. Translation: CSARSRETTYEQYF.